The following is a TCR beta chain sequence with its context. Its specificity is unknown. UMIs containing a 6-nucleotide sample barcode were added via template switching. TCRdb reprocessed the 5' RACE reads and keeps a single row for each CDR3 protein, giving no DNA. The sample table includes around 370,000 distinct CDR3 sequences. This entry belongs to a study of monozygotic twins with inflammatory bowel disease. Whole-study results and caveats: Healthy co-twins had higher TCRbeta inverse Simpson diversity than their IBD twins. No difference in repertoire similarity was seen between concordant and discordant twins, possibly because power was limited. Fewer shared clonotypes with others were found in IBD patients than in healthy twins, especially with disease activity.

The CDR3 spans 18 residues. Per germline, CDR1 MGHRA and CDR2 YSYEKL. The TCR comes from a human donor with ulcerative colitis or Crohn's disease, or a healthy co-twin of an affected twin (not recorded which). V and J are TRBV4-1 and TRBJ2-2; TCRdb lists TRBD2, though no DNA is available to test this call. The sample taken for sequencing was blood. This CDR3 reads CASSPTRTSGDITGELFF.